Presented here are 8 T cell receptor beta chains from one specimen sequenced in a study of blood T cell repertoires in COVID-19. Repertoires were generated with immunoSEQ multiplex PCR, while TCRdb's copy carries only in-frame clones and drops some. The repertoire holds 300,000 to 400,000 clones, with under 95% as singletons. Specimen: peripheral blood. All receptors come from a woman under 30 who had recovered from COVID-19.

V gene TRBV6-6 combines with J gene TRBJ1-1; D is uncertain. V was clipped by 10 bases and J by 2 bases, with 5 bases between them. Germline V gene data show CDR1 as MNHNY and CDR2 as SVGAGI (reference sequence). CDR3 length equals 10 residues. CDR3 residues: CATYNTEAFF. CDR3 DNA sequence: TGTGCCACCTATAACACTGAAGCTTTCTTT.

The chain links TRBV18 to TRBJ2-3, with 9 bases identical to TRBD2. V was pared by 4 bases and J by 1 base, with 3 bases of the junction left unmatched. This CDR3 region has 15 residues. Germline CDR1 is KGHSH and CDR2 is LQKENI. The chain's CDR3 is CASSLRTSGTDTQYF. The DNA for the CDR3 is TGTGCCAGCTCACTACGGACTAGCGGCACAGATACGCAGTATTTT.

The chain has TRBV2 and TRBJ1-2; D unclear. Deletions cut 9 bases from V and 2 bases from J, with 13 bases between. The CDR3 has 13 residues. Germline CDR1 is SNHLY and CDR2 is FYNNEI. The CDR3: CASLPRRNYGYTF. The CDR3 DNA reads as TGTGCCAGTCTTCCCAGGCGAAACTATGGCTACACCTTC.

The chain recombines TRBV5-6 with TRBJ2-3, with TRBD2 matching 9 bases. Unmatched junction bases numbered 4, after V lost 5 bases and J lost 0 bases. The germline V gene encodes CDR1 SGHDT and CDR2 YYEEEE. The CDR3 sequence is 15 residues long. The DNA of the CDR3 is TGTGCCAGCAGTCTCACTAGCGGGAGCACAGATACGCAGTATTTT. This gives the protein CASSLTSGSTDTQYF.

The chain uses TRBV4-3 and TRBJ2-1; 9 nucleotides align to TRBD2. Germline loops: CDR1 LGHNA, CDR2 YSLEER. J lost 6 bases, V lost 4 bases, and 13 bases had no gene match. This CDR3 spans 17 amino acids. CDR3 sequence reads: CASSPRGAGGLSNEQFF. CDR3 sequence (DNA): TGCGCCAGCAGCCCGAGGGGGGCGGGAGGGCTGAGCAATGAGCAGTTCTTC.

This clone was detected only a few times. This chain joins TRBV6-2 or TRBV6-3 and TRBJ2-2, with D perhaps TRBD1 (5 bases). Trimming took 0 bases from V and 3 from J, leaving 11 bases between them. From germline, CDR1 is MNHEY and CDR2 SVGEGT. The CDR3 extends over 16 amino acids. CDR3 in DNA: TGTGCCAGCAGTTACTCCCTCCCAGGGTACACCGGGGAGCTGTTTTTT. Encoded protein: CASSYSLPGYTGELFF.

The CDR3 reads CASSQLGLAGYNEQFF. The CDR3 DNA reads TGCGCCAGCAGCCAACTTGGACTAGCGGGGTACAATGAGCAGTTCTTC. The gene calls are TRBV4-1 and TRBJ2-1; 12 nucleotides match TRBD2. J lost 4 bases, V lost 2 bases, and 3 bases had no gene match. The length of the CDR3 is 16 residues. Germline loops: CDR1 MGHRA, CDR2 YSYEKL.

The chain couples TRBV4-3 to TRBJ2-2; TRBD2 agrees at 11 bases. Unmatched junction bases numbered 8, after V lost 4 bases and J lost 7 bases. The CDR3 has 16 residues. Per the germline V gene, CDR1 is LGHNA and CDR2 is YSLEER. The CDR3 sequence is CASSPLAGGPGGELFF. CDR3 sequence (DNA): TGCGCCAGCAGCCCCTTAGCGGGAGGGCCGGGCGGGGAGCTGTTTTTT.